What follows are 32 T cell receptor beta chains derived from one specimen sequenced in a study of shared clonotypes between healthy human individuals. Naive CD8 cells lacked CD45RO, underwent positive selection for CCR7 and left out terminally differentiated effector memory CD45RA+ cells. Sequencing used immunoSEQ multiplex PCR; TCRdb keeps in-frame clones, though not all of them. The sample has about 1.9 million clones, over 85% seen once; the top ten hold roughly 1.7%. Material for sequencing was naive CD8+ T cells from PBMCs. The receptors shown here come from a man aged 18 to 30 in good health. Some clones in this sample may be carry-over from other donors' samples.

This chain uses TRBV4-3 with TRBJ2-5, with D possibly being TRBD2 (6 bases). V was trimmed by 3 bases and J by 2 bases, leaving 13 bases between them. Germline CDR1 is LGHNA and CDR2 is YSLEER. The CDR3 has 15 amino acids. CDR3 DNA sequence: TGCGCCAGCAGCCATTGGAGGGGAGGACAAGAGACCCAGTACTTC. Its protein is CASSHWRGGQETQYF.

The chain recombines TRBV13 with TRBJ1-1; unclear D gene. Germline-derived CDR1 and CDR2 are PRHDT and FYEKMQ (reference sequence). The CDR3 consists of 15 residues. Trimming pared 5 bases from V and 1 base from J, leaving 14 bases between. CDR3 DNA sequence: TGTGCCAGCAGCCCTGGCCCTGGGTGGAACACTGAAGCTTTCTTT. Amino acid sequence: CASSPGPGWNTEAFF.

The genes are TRBV27 and TRBJ1-1, with 9 bases that match TRBD1. The CDR3 length is 13 residues. Germline assignment: CDR1 MNHEY and CDR2 SMNVEV (reference sequence). J was trimmed by 6 bases and V by 6 bases; bases with no gene match: 5. The chain's CDR3 is CASRDRGNSEAFF. CDR3 DNA sequence: TGTGCCAGCAGGGACAGGGGAAATTCTGAAGCTTTCTTT.

The chain is built from TRBV7-9 and TRBJ2-7; 7 bases agree with TRBD1. The ends lost 3 bases at V and 10 bases at J; junction bases unmatched: 6. Germline V gives CDR1 SEHNR, CDR2 FQNEAQ (reference sequence). This CDR3 is 12 amino acids long. The CDR3 sequence is CASSLGQPEQYF. Written as DNA, the CDR3 is TGTGCCAGCAGCTTGGGACAGCCGGAACAGTACTTC. Full variable domain (rest looked up from reference TRBV7-9 and TRBJ2-7): DTGVSQNPRHKITKRGQNVTFRCDPISEHNRLYWYRQTLGQGPEFLTYFQNEAQLEKSRLLSDRFSAERPKGSFSTLEIQRTEQGDSAMYLCASSLGQPEQYFGPGTRLTVT.

This chain connects TRBV13 to TRBJ2-7, with 7 bases fitting TRBD2. CDR1 is PRHDT and CDR2 is FYEKMQ in the germline V gene (reference sequence). The length of the CDR3 is 18 residues. Trimming took 5 bases from V and 0 from J; bases not matched to a gene: 16. The chain's CDR3 is CASSPTGEAGVGSYEQYF. As DNA, the CDR3 is TGTGCCAGCAGCCCCACGGGGGAGGCGGGAGTGGGCTCCTACGAGCAGTACTTC.

This chain links TRBV7-9 with TRBJ1-2; 9 bases match TRBD1. This CDR3 spans 14 amino acids. Germline trimming cut 4 bases from V and 8 bases from J; bases unmatched to any gene: 8. Germline V gene lookup returns CDR1 SEHNR and CDR2 FQNEAQ (reference sequence). This chain's CDR3 is CASSSKQGAWGYTF. The CDR3 DNA sequence: TGTGCCAGCAGCTCGAAACAGGGGGCGTGGGGCTACACCTTC.

V usage is TRBV6-5 and J usage is TRBJ1-2; D is unresolved. With 6 bases removed from V and 4 bases from J, the gap between germline ends came to 9 bases. The germline CDR1 and CDR2 sequences are MNHEY and SVGAGI. The CDR3 contains 12 residues. In DNA form, the CDR3 reads TGTGCCAGCAGAGGTACGGCCTATGGCTACACCTTC. Translation gives CASRGTAYGYTF.

The rearrangement joins TRBV7-2 to TRBJ2-7; TRBD1 or TRBD2 may be the D gene (5 bases each). The CDR3 has 17 amino acids. Germline CDR1 reads SGHTA; CDR2 reads FQGNSA. Trimming removed 5 bases at V and 4 bases at J, with 24 bases between. CDR3 DNA sequence: TGTGCCAGCAGCCATACACCTGGGGGAATAATTGGGTACGAGCAGTACTTC. Encoded protein: CASSHTPGGIIGYEQYF. Combining the CDR3 with reference TRBV7-2 and TRBJ2-7 gives the whole variable domain GAGVSQSPSNKVTEKGKDVELRCDPISGHTALYWYRQSLGQGLEFLIYFQGNSAPDKSGLPSDRFSAERTGGSVSTLTIQRTQQEDSAVYLCASSHTPGGIIGYEQYFGPGTRLTVT.

This clone was observed once. The chain links TRBV5-1 to TRBJ2-1; maybe TRBD1 (6 bases). The CDR3 is 16 amino acids. In germline, CDR1 is SGHRS, CDR2 YFSETQ. V lost 4 bases, J lost 1 base, and 15 bases lay in between. The CDR3 reads CASSADGRGSYNEQFF. The CDR3, as DNA: TGCGCCAGCAGCGCGGACGGCAGGGGATCCTACAATGAGCAGTTCTTC.

A note on this clone: This sample also contains other DNA sequences that code for the same CDR3. V is TRBV5-4 and J is TRBJ2-3; 9 nucleotides agree with TRBD2. With 2 bases clipped from V and 3 bases from J, the junction kept 4 bases outside the gene matches. The CDR3 contains 15 residues. CDR1 is SGHNT and CDR2 is YYREEE in the germline V gene (reference sequence). The CDR3 region has the DNA TGTGCCAGCAGCTTTAAGCGGGAGGTTACAGATACGCAGTATTTT. Amino acid sequence: CASSFKREVTDTQYF. The full variable domain, completed using reference TRBV5-4 and TRBJ2-3, is ETGVTQSPTHLIKTRGQQVTLRCSSQSGHNTVSWYQQALGQGPQFIFQYYREEENGRGNFPPRFSGLQFPNYSSELNVNALELDDSALYLCASSFKREVTDTQYFGPGTRLTVL.

The rearrangement links TRBV29-1 to TRBJ2-6; 9 nucleotides align to TRBD1. Per germline, CDR1 SQVTM and CDR2 ANQGSEA. This CDR3 comprises 16 residues. J gave up 4 bases and V 7 bases, and 11 bases lay outside the gene matches. The CDR3 is CSARPGQGPGANVLTF. CDR3 coding DNA: TGCAGCGCCCGACCGGGACAGGGTCCCGGGGCCAACGTCCTGACTTTC.

This clone was found once. Other DNA sequences in the same sample also yield this CDR3. The chain employs TRBV19 and TRBJ2-7; 10 bases line up with TRBD2. Germline CDR1 reads LNHDA; CDR2 reads SQIVND (reference sequence). V was clipped by 5 bases and J by 3 bases; unmatched bases: 1. The CDR3 runs 13 residues. The CDR3 region is CASSPSGSYEQYF. The CDR3 nucleotides read TGTGCCAGTAGTCCTAGCGGGAGCTACGAGCAGTACTTC.

The gene calls are TRBV30 and TRBJ1-1; 10 nucleotides agree with TRBD1. Per germline, CDR1 GTSNPN and CDR2 SVGIG (reference sequence). V was pared by 4 bases and J by 4 bases, with 9 bases of the junction left unmatched. The CDR3 covers 15 residues. For the CDR3, the DNA is TGTGCCTGGATCTGGACAGGGGGTGAAGGCACTGAAGCTTTCTTT. Translated, it gives CAWIWTGGEGTEAFF.

The table lists this clone with a count of one. V is TRBV2 and J is TRBJ1-1; 8 positions agree with TRBD1. Germline lookup yields CDR1 SNHLY and CDR2 FYNNEI. This CDR3 is 17 amino acids long. V was pared by 5 bases and J by 1 base, with 12 bases of the junction left unmatched. In DNA, the CDR3 is TGTGCCAGCAGTTCTGGGAGGACAGGGAGGAGGAACACTGAAGCTTTCTTT. Residues: CASSSGRTGRRNTEAFF.

This clone was counted a single time. The chain uses TRBV11-3 and TRBJ2-5, with 9 bases identical to TRBD1. Germline V gene lookup returns CDR1 SGHNT and CDR2 YENEEA. CDR3 length equals 16 residues. V was clipped by 6 bases and J by 5 bases; unmatched bases: 13. This chain's CDR3 is CASRSGGGQGEETQYF. DNA for the CDR3: TGTGCCAGCAGAAGTGGGGGGGGACAGGGCGAGGAGACCCAGTACTTC.

The chain employs TRBV5-6 and TRBJ2-3; 15 positions agree with TRBD2. The V and J ends lost 4 bases and 6 bases, in that order; junction bases with no gene match: 6. The CDR3 totals 16 residues. Germline V gives CDR1 SGHDT, CDR2 YYEEEE. In DNA form, the CDR3 reads TGTGCCAGCAGCGGCTGGACTAGCGGGAGGGGGGATACGCAGTATTTT. Translating it yields CASSGWTSGRGDTQYF.

In its sample, this clone was seen once. The J gene is TRBJ2-1, the V gene TRBV28; possible D gene TRBD2, 6 bases. This CDR3 contains 17 residues. Germline CDR1 is MDHEN and CDR2 is SYDVKM. V lost 2 bases to trimming and J lost 3 bases, with 17 bases between them. Here the CDR3 reads CASSLEDSGADYNEQFF. Here the CDR3 DNA reads TGTGCCAGCAGTTTAGAGGATAGCGGAGCGGACTACAATGAGCAGTTCTTC.

The V and J genes are TRBV7-9 and TRBJ2-1; 8 bases agree with TRBD2. Germline V gene lookup returns CDR1 SEHNR and CDR2 FQNEAQ (reference sequence). The ends lost 5 bases at V and 5 bases at J; junction bases unmatched: 8. The CDR3 consists of 15 residues. The CDR3: CASSDTGTRNNEQFF. DNA of the CDR3: TGTGCCAGCAGCGATACCGGGACTAGGAACAATGAGCAGTTCTTC.

CDR3 residues: CASSLWPATEAFF. The CDR3 bases are TGTGCCAGCAGTTTATGGCCGGCGACTGAAGCTTTCTTT. This chain links TRBV27 with TRBJ1-1; the D is unclear. Germline lookup yields CDR1 MNHEY and CDR2 SMNVEV (reference sequence). With 1 base removed from V and 5 bases from J, the gap between germline ends came to 8 bases. This CDR3 spans 13 amino acids.

The chain is built from TRBV7-9 and TRBJ2-1; TRBD1 agrees at 9 bases. The CDR3 is 15 amino acids. The germline V gene encodes CDR1 SEHNR and CDR2 FQNEAQ (reference sequence). The V segment lost 4 bases and the J segment 7 bases; nucleotides outside the gene matches: 8. The CDR3 DNA sequence: TGTGCCAGCAGCTACTCTCGGGACAGGGCAAATGAGCAGTTCTTC. It codes for CASSYSRDRANEQFF.

This chain joins TRBV4-2 and TRBJ2-7, with D perhaps matching TRBD1 (6 bases). Between the trimmed V and J ends, which lost 5 bases and 7 bases, there was a span of 21 bases. The germline CDR1 and CDR2 sequences are LGHNA and YNFKEQ. This CDR3 has 15 amino acids. This CDR3 reads CASSKVSGAGGEQYF. In nucleotides, the CDR3 is TGTGCCAGCAGCAAAGTGTCAGGGGCTGGTGGGGAGCAGTACTTC.

This clone showed up just once. V usage is TRBV2 and J usage is TRBJ1-1; no reliable D call. The CDR3 covers 14 residues. Trimming left V 7 bases short and J 7 bases short, with 19 bases between. CDR1 is SNHLY, CDR2 FYNNEI, per germline. CDR3 region: CASTIPGIYFEAFF. CDR3 nucleotides: TGTGCCAGCACCATTCCGGGCATATACTTTGAAGCTTTCTTT.

The gene calls are TRBV15 and TRBJ2-1; 7 bases line up with TRBD1. There are 15 residues in the CDR3. Germline V lookup: CDR1 LNHNV, CDR2 YYDKDF (reference sequence). Trimming cost V 8 bases and J 5 bases; bases outside gene matches: 12. The CDR3 protein is CATHPGTENNNEQFF. CDR3 DNA: TGTGCCACCCATCCCGGGACAGAGAATAACAATGAGCAGTTCTTC.

The J gene is TRBJ2-1, the V gene TRBV7-8, with 11 bases matching TRBD2. There are 16 residues in the CDR3. Trimming cost V 5 bases and J 3 bases; bases outside gene matches: 6. CDR1 is SGHVS, CDR2 FQNEAQ, per germline. CDR3: CASSPEGLAVYNEQFF. The CDR3 region has the DNA TGTGCCAGCAGCCCGGAGGGACTAGCGGTCTACAATGAGCAGTTCTTC.

The chain joins TRBV11-2 to TRBJ2-1; no definite D call. Deletions cut 0 bases from V and 4 bases from J, with 10 bases between. The CDR3 sequence is 15 residues long. In germline, CDR1 is SGHAT, CDR2 FQNNGV. This CDR3 reads CASSLERIFYNEQFF. The DNA of the CDR3 is TGTGCCAGCAGCTTAGAGCGGATATTTTACAATGAGCAGTTCTTC.

This rearrangement joins TRBV9 to TRBJ2-2; a weak D match, TRBD1 (5 bases). The CDR3 loop spans 17 amino acids. Germline loops: CDR1 SGDLS, CDR2 YYNGEE. V lost 8 bases, J lost 0 bases, and 20 bases lay in between. The CDR3 protein is CASMGPGFRANTGELFF. The CDR3 DNA reads TGTGCCAGTATGGGCCCCGGGTTCAGGGCGAACACCGGGGAGCTGTTTTTT.

In the case of this clone: One end of the junction is discordant with germline, which a read error may explain. The chain recombines TRBV10-3 with TRBJ2-7; TRBD1 agrees at 7 bases. Per the germline V gene, CDR1 is ENHRY and CDR2 is SYGVKD. The CDR3 length is 13 residues. DNA of the CDR3: TGTGCCATCAGTGAGGCCACAGGGGATGGAGCGCGATTC. Translating gives CAISEATGDGARF.

This rearrangement joins TRBV28 to TRBJ2-1; D possibly corresponds to TRBD2 (5 bases). This CDR3 is 14 amino acids long. The V gene's germline CDR1 is MDHEN and CDR2 SYDVKM. V was pared by 3 bases and J by 9 bases, with 15 bases between. The CDR3 reads CASSLRVWSGEQFF. The CDR3 DNA follows: TGTGCCAGCAGTTTGCGGGTCTGGTCAGGTGAGCAGTTCTTC.

This chain links TRBV2 with TRBJ2-4; D unresolved. This CDR3 comprises 16 residues. Between the trimmed V and J ends, which lost 2 bases and 0 bases, there was a span of 11 bases. CDR1 and CDR2 from the germline V gene are SNHLY and FYNNEI. CDR3 loop: CASSEKSRPAKNIQYF. Written as DNA, the CDR3 is TGTGCCAGCAGTGAAAAGAGTCGACCAGCCAAAAACATTCAGTACTTC. Looking up the rest from reference TRBV2 and TRBJ2-4 gives the full variable domain: EPEVTQTPSHQVTQMGQEVILRCVPISNHLYFYWYRQILGQKVEFLVSFYNNEISEKSEIFDDQFSVERPDGSNFTLKIRSTKLEDSAMYFCASSEKSRPAKNIQYFGAGTRLSVL.

This clone has only one observation. This sequence joins TRBV5-1 and TRBJ2-7; D gene ambiguous. Trimming cost V 4 bases and J 2 bases, with 13 bases left between them. The CDR3 is 14 amino acids. From germline, CDR1 is SGHRS and CDR2 YFSETQ. CDR3 DNA: TGCGCCAGCAGCCCCGGTTTCCCAGCCTACGAGCAGTACTTC. Its translation is CASSPGFPAYEQYF.

This chain connects TRBV19 to TRBJ2-7; TRBD2 matches 7 bases. Germline loops: CDR1 LNHDA, CDR2 SQIVND (reference sequence). The CDR3 spans 13 residues. With 4 bases clipped from V and 5 bases from J, the junction kept 5 bases outside the gene matches. The CDR3, as DNA: TGTGCCAGTAGTAGCGGGAGCAGTCACGAGCAGTACTTC. This translates into CASSSGSSHEQYF.

The chain uses TRBV5-3 and TRBJ2-7; unclear D gene. TRBV5-3 is an ORF, and what it does is uncertain. V was trimmed by 4 bases and J by 0 bases, leaving 8 bases between them. The length of the CDR3 is 13 residues. The chain's CDR3 is CARSGWRSYEQYF. The CDR3 nucleotides read TGTGCCAGAAGCGGTTGGCGCTCCTACGAGCAGTACTTC.